These 17 T cell receptor beta chains were all obtained from the same sample, sequenced in a study of T-cell memory formation after mild COVID-19. TCRdb itself ran the 5' RACE reads through MiXCR, one entry per CDR3 protein. The profile shows 250,000 to 350,000 distinct CDR3 sequences, 14% of them singletons. The sequencing sample was made of PBMCs or a T cell subset sorted from them (not recorded which). The receptors come from a man between 18 and 35 years old who had mild COVID-19 (a few samples of this study predate the infection). Cell type and time point are not known.

The chain carries TRBV5-8 and TRBJ1-2; D is possibly TRBD1 (5 bases). This CDR3 comprises 14 residues. Germline values: CDR1 SGHTS, CDR2 YDEGEE. V shed 4 bases and J shed 3 bases, with 13 bases lying between them. The CDR3 loop reads CASSTLGRDYGYTF. The CDR3 region has the DNA TGTGCCAGCAGCACCCTGGGACGGGACTATGGCTACACCTTC.

This clonotype showed up just a few times. This chain joins TRBV7-9 and TRBJ2-3; D remains unclear. Germline CDR1 SEHNR, CDR2 FQNEAQ (reference sequence). V lost 1 base, J lost 6 bases, and 11 bases lay in between. The CDR3 consists of 14 residues. CDR3 residues: CASSLEESVDTQYF. For the CDR3, the DNA is TGTGCCAGCAGCTTAGAAGAGTCGGTGGATACGCAGTATTTT. Full variable domain (missing parts from reference TRBV7-9 and TRBJ2-3): DTGVSQNPRHKITKRGQNVTFRCDPISEHNRLYWYRQTLGQGPEFLTYFQNEAQLEKSRLLSDRFSAERPKGSFSTLEIQRTEQGDSAMYLCASSLEESVDTQYFGPGTRLTVL.

The J gene is TRBJ1-1, the V gene TRBV20-1; D is perhaps TRBD1 (6 bases). V shed 6 bases and J shed 4 bases, with 12 bases lying between them. CDR1 is DFQATT, CDR2 SNEGSKA, per germline (reference sequence). The CDR3 is 12 amino acids. CDR3 bases: TGCAGTGCCAACACAGGGAGCACTGAAGCTTTCTTT. Its translation is CSANTGSTEAFF.

The chain couples TRBV20-1 to TRBJ1-3; D unresolved. Germline CDR1 DFQATT, CDR2 SNEGSKA (reference sequence). The CDR3 runs 14 residues. V was clipped by 3 bases and J by 0 bases, with 9 bases between them. As DNA, the CDR3 is TGCAGTGCTAGTTTCGGAGGCTCTGGAAACACCATATATTTT. This codes for CSASFGGSGNTIYF.

This chain joins TRBV12-5 and TRBJ2-5; 13 bases match TRBD2. This CDR3 region has 15 residues. Germline loops: CDR1 LGHNT, CDR2 FRNRAP. After removal of 6 bases from V and 7 bases from J, the junction contained 8 bases not matched to a gene. CDR3 sequence reads: CASGSTSGGAGTQYF. In nucleotides, the CDR3 is TGTGCTAGTGGCTCAACTAGCGGGGGGGCCGGGACCCAGTACTTC. Together with reference TRBV12-5 and TRBJ2-5, the CDR3 gives the full variable domain: DARVTQTPRHKVTEMGQEVTMRCQPILGHNTVFWYRQTMMQGLELLAYFRNRAPLDDSGMPKDRFSAEMPDATLATLKIQPSEPRDSAVYFCASGSTSGGAGTQYFGPGTRLLVL.

This clonotype has a handful of counts. The V gene is TRBV7-3, the J gene TRBJ1-1, with unresolved D. The CDR3 contains 12 residues. V was cut by 5 bases and J by 7 bases, with 11 bases left in between. CDR1 is SGHTA and CDR2 is FQGTGA in the germline V gene. The CDR3 DNA sequence: TGTGCCAGCAGCGTTCTAATGGGTGAAGCTTTCTTT. As protein: CASSVLMGEAFF.

There are a few counts of this clonotype. This chain joins TRBV11-2 and TRBJ2-3; TRBD1 might be the D (6 bases). The V end lost 4 bases, the J end lost 7 bases, and 9 bases lay between the germline ends. Per germline, CDR1 SGHAT and CDR2 FQNNGV. The CDR3 runs 12 residues. CDR3 nucleotide sequence: TGTGCCAGCAGCTGGGGGCAGAATACGCAGTATTTT. Residues: CASSWGQNTQYF.

This clonotype was seen only a few times. The chain carries TRBV5-1 and TRBJ2-3; the D call may be TRBD1 or TRBD2 (6 bases each). The length of the CDR3 is 15 residues. Germline V CDR1 and CDR2: SGHRS, YFSETQ. Trimming stripped 0 bases from V and 6 bases from J, with 14 bases between. The CDR3 sequence is CASSLEGGFLDTQYF. The CDR3 nucleotides read TGCGCCAGCAGCTTGGAGGGGGGCTTTCTGGATACGCAGTATTTT.

This clonotype was seen only a few times. V gene TRBV5-1 combines with J gene TRBJ1-1, with 9 bases fitting TRBD1. The CDR3 is 14 residues long. CDR1 and CDR2 from the germline V gene are SGHRS and YFSETQ. V lost 6 bases, J lost 5 bases, and 8 bases stayed unmatched. The CDR3, as DNA: TGCGCCAGCACGCTGCGGACAGGGGAAACTGAAGCTTTCTTT. This encodes CASTLRTGETEAFF.

This chain joins TRBV20-1 and TRBJ2-7; D perhaps matches TRBD2 (6 bases). Germline values: CDR1 DFQATT, CDR2 SNEGSKA (reference sequence). V lost 5 bases to trimming and J lost 5 bases, with 13 bases between them. This CDR3 comprises 12 residues. CDR3 coding DNA: TGCAGTGCTGGTCGGCGGGGCGACGAGCAGTACTTC. It encodes CSAGRRGDEQYF.

The chain recombines TRBV5-6 with TRBJ2-5; D unclear. Per the germline V gene, CDR1 is SGHDT and CDR2 is YYEEEE. The V and J ends lost 0 bases and 5 bases respectively, with 11 bases between them. The length of the CDR3 is 14 residues. DNA of the CDR3: TGTGCCAGCAGCTTGGGTCGCATCAAGGAGACCCAGTACTTC. Translated: CASSLGRIKETQYF.

The rearrangement links TRBV25-1 to TRBJ2-7, with D uncertain. The CDR3 loop spans 12 amino acids. Trimming took off 4 bases at V and 3 bases at J, with 7 bases between the two ends. Per the germline V gene, CDR1 is MGHDK and CDR2 is SYGVNS. CDR3 protein: CASSARVYEQYF. The CDR3 nucleotides read TGTGCCAGCAGTGCTAGGGTCTACGAGCAGTACTTC.

The rearrangement uses TRBV10-3 and TRBJ2-3; 13 bases fit TRBD2. Germline CDR1 reads ENHRY; CDR2 reads SYGVKD. The CDR3 runs to 19 residues. V lost 6 bases and J lost 0; bases outside the gene matches: 12. CDR3 sequence: CAISPPGLAGLPSTDTQYF. For the CDR3, the DNA is TGTGCCATCAGCCCGCCGGGACTAGCGGGGCTCCCTAGCACAGATACGCAGTATTTT.

This clonotype was seen more than once but under ten times. Here the CDR3 reads CASSVAGDTQVTQYF. CDR3 bases: TGTGCCAGCAGCGTAGCGGGGGACACCCAAGTAACGCAGTATTTT. This chain connects TRBV9 to TRBJ2-3, with D possibly called TRBD1 or TRBD2 (6 bases each). This CDR3 comprises 15 residues. Germline V lookup: CDR1 SGDLS, CDR2 YYNGEE. V was trimmed by 0 bases and J by 9 bases, leaving 17 bases between them.

In DNA, the CDR3 is TGTGCCGGGACAGGTTGGCATGAGCAGTTCTTC. Translation: CAGTGWHEQFF. J is TRBJ2-1 and V is TRBV7-3, with 8 nucleotides matching TRBD1. Germline V gene sequence: CDR1 SGHTA, CDR2 FQGTGA. The J segment lost 8 bases and the V segment lost 11 bases, leaving 5 bases of the junction unmatched. The CDR3 covers 11 residues.

This clonotype was seen many times. The chain carries TRBV5-1 and TRBJ1-1; 8 nucleotides align to TRBD1. V dropped 4 bases and J dropped 4; count of bases not matched to a gene: 6. The V gene's germline CDR1 is SGHRS and CDR2 YFSETQ. This CDR3 comprises 14 residues. The DNA of the CDR3 is TGCGCCAGCAGCCCGCAGGGGGCCCGCACTGAAGCTTTCTTT. This sequence encodes CASSPQGARTEAFF.

The chain combines TRBV29-1 with TRBJ2-3, with 10 bases that match TRBD2. Germline CDR1 reads SQVTM; CDR2 reads ANQGSEA. V gave up 3 bases and J gave up 4 bases; unmatched junction bases: 10. The CDR3 has 16 amino acids. CDR3 in DNA: TGCAGCGTTGACGCCGGGAGCGGGGGGGCCTCAGATACGCAGTATTTT. It specifies CSVDAGSGGASDTQYF.